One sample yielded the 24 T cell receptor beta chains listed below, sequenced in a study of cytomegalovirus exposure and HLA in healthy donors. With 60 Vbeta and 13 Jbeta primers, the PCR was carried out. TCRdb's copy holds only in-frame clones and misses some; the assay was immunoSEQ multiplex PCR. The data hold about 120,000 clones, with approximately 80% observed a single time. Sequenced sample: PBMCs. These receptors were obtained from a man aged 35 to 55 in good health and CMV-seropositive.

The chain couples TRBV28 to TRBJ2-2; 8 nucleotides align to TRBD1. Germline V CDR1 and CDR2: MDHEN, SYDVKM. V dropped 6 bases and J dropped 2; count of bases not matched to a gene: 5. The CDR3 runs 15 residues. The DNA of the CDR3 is TGTGCCAGCAGGGGACAGGCCCTAAACACCGGGGAGCTGTTTTTT. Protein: CASRGQALNTGELFF. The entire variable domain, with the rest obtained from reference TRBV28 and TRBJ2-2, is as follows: DVKVTQSSRYLVKRTGEKVFLECVQDMDHENMFWYRQDPGLGLRLIYFSYDVKMKEKGDIPEGYSVSREKKERFSLILESASTNQTSMYLCASRGQALNTGELFFGEGSRLTVL.

The CDR3 sequence is CASSQAGWEGRETQYF. The CDR3 nucleotides read TGTGCCAGCAGCCAGGCGGGCTGGGAGGGTCGCGAGACCCAGTACTTC. J is TRBJ2-5 and V is TRBV4-2; TRBD2 matches at 7 bases. The germline CDR1 and CDR2 sequences are LGHNA and YNFKEQ. This CDR3 is 16 amino acids long. Losses at the gene ends were 3 bases for V and 5 bases for J; bases not matched to a gene: 12.

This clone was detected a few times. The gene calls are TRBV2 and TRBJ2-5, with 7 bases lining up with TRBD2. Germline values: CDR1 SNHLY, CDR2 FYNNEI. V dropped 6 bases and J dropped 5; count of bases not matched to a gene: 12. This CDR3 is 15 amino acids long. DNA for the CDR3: TGTGCCAGCAGATCCGCGGGGGTTCCTCAGGAGACCCAGTACTTC. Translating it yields CASRSAGVPQETQYF.

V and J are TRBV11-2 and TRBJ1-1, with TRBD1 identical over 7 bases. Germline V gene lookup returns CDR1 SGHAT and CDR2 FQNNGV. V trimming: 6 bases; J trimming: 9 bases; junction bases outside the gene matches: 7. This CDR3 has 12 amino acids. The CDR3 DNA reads TGTGCCAGCAGATCGACAGGGATTAAAGCTTTCTTT. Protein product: CASRSTGIKAFF.

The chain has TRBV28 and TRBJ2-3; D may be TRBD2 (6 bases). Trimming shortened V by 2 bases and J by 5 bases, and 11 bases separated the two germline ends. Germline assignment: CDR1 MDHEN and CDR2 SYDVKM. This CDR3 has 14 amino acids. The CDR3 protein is CASSLARGGDTQYF. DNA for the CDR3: TGTGCCAGCAGTTTAGCGCGGGGTGGAGATACGCAGTATTTT.

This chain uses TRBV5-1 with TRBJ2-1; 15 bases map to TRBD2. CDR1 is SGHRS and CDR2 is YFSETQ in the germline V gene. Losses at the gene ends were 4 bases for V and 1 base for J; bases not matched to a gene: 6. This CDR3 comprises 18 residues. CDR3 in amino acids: CASSKGLAGGTSYNEQFF. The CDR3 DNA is TGCGCCAGCAGCAAAGGACTAGCGGGGGGGACATCCTACAATGAGCAGTTCTTC. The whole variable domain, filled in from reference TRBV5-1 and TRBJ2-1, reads KAGVTQTPRYLIKTRGQQVTLSCSPISGHRSVSWYQQTPGQGLQFLFEYFSETQRNKGNFPGRFSGRQFSNSRSEMNVSTLELGDSALYLCASSKGLAGGTSYNEQFFGPGTRLTVL.

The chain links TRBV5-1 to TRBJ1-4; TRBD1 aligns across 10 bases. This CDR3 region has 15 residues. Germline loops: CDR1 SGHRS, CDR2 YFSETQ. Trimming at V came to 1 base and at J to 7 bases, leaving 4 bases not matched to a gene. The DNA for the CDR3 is TGCGCCAGCAGCTTGCCGGGACAGGGGAGTGAAAAACTGTTTTTT. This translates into CASSLPGQGSEKLFF.

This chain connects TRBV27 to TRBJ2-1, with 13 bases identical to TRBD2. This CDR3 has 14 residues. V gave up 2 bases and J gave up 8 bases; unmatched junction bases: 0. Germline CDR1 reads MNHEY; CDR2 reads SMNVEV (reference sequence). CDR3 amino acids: CASSLTSGGDEQFF. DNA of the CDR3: TGTGCCAGCAGTTTAACTAGCGGGGGGGATGAGCAGTTCTTC.

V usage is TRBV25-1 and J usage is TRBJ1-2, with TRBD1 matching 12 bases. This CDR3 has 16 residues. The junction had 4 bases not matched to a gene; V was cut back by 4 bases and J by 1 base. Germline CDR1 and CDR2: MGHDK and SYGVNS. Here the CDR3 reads CASSVGTGGYNYGYTF. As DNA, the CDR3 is TGTGCCAGCAGTGTAGGGACAGGGGGCTATAACTATGGCTACACCTTC.

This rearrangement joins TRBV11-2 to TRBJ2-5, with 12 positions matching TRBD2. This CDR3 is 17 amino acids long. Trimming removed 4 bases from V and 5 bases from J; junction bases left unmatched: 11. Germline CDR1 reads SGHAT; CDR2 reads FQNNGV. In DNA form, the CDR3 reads TGTGCCAGCAGCTCCTTCTGGCTAGCGGGGGGGCGGGAGACCCAGTACTTC. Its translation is CASSSFWLAGGRETQYF.

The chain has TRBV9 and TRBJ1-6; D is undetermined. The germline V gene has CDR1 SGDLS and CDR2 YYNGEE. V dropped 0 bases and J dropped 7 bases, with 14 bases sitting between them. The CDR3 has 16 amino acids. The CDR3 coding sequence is TGTGCCAGCAGCGTAGGAGGGCCAAACCTCAATTCACCCCTCCACTTT. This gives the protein CASSVGGPNLNSPLHF.

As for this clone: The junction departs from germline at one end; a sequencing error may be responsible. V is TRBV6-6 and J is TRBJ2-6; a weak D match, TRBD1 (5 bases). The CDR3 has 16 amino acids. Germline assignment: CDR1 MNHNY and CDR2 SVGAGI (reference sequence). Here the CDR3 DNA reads TGTGCCAGCAGTCCCACAGCCATTGCTGGGGCCAACGGCCTGACTTTC. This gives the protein CASSPTAIAGANGLTF.

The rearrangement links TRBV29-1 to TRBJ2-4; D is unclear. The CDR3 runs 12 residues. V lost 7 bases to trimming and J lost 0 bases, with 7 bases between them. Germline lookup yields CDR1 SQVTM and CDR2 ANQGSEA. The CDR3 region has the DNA TGCAGCGCCGAGATAGCCAAAAACATTCAGTACTTC. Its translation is CSAEIAKNIQYF.

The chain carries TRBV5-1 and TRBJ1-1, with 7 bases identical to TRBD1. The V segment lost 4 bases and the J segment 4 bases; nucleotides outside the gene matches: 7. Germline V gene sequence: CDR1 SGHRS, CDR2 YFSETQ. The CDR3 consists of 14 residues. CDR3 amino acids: CASSGGGASTEAFF. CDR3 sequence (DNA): TGCGCCAGCAGCGGAGGGGGCGCGAGCACTGAAGCTTTCTTT.

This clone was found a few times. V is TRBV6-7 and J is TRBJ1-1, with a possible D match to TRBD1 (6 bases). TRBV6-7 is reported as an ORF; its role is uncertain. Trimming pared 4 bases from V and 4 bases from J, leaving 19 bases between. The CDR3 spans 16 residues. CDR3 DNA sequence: TGTGCCAGCAGTTTACCGGAACAGGGTTTGGGCACTGAAGCTTTCTTT. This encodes CASSLPEQGLGTEAFF.

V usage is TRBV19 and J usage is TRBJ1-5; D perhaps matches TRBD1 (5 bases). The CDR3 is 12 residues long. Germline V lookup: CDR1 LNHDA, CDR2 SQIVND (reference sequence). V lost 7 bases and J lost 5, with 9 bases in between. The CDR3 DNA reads TGTGCCAGTATGAAGGGGTATCAGCCCCAGCATTTT. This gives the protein CASMKGYQPQHF.

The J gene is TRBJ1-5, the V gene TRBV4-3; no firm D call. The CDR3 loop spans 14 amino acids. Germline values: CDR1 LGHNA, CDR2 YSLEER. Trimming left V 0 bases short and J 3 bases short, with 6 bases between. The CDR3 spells CASSQETVNQPQHF. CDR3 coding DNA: TGCGCCAGCAGCCAAGAAACAGTCAATCAGCCCCAGCATTTT.

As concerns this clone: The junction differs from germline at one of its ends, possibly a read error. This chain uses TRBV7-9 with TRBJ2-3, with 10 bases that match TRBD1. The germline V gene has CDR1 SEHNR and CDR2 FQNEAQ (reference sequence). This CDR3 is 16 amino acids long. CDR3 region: CSSSLSGTGVGDTQYF. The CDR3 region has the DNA TGTTCCAGCAGCCTCTCCGGGACAGGGGTGGGAGATACGCAGTATTTT. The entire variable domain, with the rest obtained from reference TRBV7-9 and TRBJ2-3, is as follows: DTGVSQNPRHKITKRGQNVTFRCDPISEHNRLYWYRQTLGQGPEFLTYFQNEAQLEKSRLLSDRFSAERPKGSFSTLEIQRTEQGDSAMYLCSSSLSGTGVGDTQYFGPGTRLTVL.

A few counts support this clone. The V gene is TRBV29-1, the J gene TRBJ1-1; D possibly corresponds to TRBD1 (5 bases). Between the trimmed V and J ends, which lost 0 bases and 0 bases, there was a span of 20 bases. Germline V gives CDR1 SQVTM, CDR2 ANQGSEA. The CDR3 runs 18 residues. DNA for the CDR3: TGCAGCGTTGAAGATCAAAGGACATTGGGGTTTATGAACACTGAAGCTTTCTTT. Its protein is CSVEDQRTLGFMNTEAFF.

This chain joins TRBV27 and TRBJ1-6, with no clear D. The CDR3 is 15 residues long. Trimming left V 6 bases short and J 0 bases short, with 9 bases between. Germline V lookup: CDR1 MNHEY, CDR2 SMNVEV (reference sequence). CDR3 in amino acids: CASRPHYSYNSPLHF. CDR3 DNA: TGTGCCAGCAGACCCCACTACTCCTATAATTCACCCCTCCACTTT.

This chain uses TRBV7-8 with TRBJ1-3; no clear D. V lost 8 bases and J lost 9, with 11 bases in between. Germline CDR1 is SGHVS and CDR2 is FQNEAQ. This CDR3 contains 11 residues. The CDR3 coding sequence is TGTGCCAGCGTTTTCCTAGGCACCATATATTTT. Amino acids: CASVFLGTIYF.

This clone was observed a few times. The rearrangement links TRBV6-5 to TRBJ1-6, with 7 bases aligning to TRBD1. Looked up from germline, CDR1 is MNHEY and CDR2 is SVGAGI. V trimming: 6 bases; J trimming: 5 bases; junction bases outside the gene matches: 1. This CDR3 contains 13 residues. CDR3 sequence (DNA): TGTGCCAGCAGCGGGACAGATAATTCACCCCTCCACTTT. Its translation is CASSGTDNSPLHF.

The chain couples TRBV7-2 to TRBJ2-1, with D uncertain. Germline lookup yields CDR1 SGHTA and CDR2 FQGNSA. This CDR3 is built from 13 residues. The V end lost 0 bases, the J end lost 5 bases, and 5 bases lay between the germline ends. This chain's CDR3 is CASSLASNNEQFF. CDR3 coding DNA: TGTGCCAGCAGCTTAGCTAGCAACAATGAGCAGTTCTTC.

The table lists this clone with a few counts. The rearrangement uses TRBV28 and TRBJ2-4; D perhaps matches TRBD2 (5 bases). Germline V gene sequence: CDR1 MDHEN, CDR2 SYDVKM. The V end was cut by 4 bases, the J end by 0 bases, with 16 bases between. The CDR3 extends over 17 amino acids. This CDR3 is CASSYPERLLAKNIQYF. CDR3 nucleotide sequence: TGTGCCAGCAGTTACCCGGAGAGACTACTAGCCAAAAACATTCAGTACTTC.